Listed below are T cell receptor beta chains from one sample, sequenced in a study of blood T cell repertoires in COVID-19. Profiling relied on immunoSEQ multiplex PCR, and the TCRdb table lists in-frame clones only, not all of them. The sample has fewer than 500,000 clones; more than 70% are singletons. Sample: PBMCs or T cells enriched from blood (not recorded which). These receptors came from a man younger than 40 who had recovered from COVID-19. Each CDR3 is given with its conserved first and last residue. The D gene is left open where the match is weak.

V	D	J	CDR3
TRBV5-4	.	TRBJ2-7	CASSLDIGEAQGSF
TRBV10-3	TRBD1	TRBJ2-3	CAISADRGFGDTQYF
TRBV7-2	.	TRBJ2-6	CASSLYQANPTSGANVLTF
TRBV10-3	TRBD1	TRBJ1-5	CATRDSYNQPQHF
TRBV6-6	.	TRBJ1-6	CASSYTQPRSPLHF
TRBV10-1	TRBD1	TRBJ2-7	CASSEDTGGGEQYF
TRBV19	.	TRBJ1-5	CASRPSGNGNQPQHF
TRBV2	TRBD2	TRBJ2-3	CASSVRGGASTDTQYF
TRBV5-6	TRBD1	TRBJ2-1	CASSLLGTANEQFF
TRBV5-6	.	TRBJ1-2	CASTPSGGVPVGGYTF
TRBV24-1	.	TRBJ1-2	CATSDWAGYGYTF
TRBV19	.	TRBJ2-7	CASSKAASYEQYF
TRBV6-5	.	TRBJ1-2	CASSYSTGSGGYTF
TRBV4-2	.	TRBJ2-1	CASSSDKSSYNEQFF
TRBV9	TRBD1	TRBJ1-2	CASSQTGVGYGYTF
TRBV9	TRBD2	TRBJ2-1	CASSVDRRGAYNEQFF
TRBV6-2/TRBV6-3	.	TRBJ2-6	CASSWGRSGANVLTF
TRBV6-1	TRBD1	TRBJ2-4	CASSEGDSSNIQYF
TRBV7-9	.	TRBJ1-1	CASSLRNGGRTEAFF
TRBV6-5	.	TRBJ2-1	CAFRDYNEQFF
TRBV5-6	.	TRBJ2-6	CASSFRGSGANVLTF
TRBV19	.	TRBJ1-5	CASSIVYGGNQPQHF